This T cell receptor (beta chain) derives from a study of blood T cell repertoires in COVID-19. Study-level background: Acute and convalescent COVID-19 samples came from the United States, Italy and Spain. T cells, B-cell-depleted T cells, or PBMCs provided the cDNA or gDNA that served as material.

Self-reported history from a screening survey and questionnaire set each donor's cohort. Only a few counts were recorded for this clone. J gave up 4 bases and V 6 bases, and 7 bases lay outside the gene matches. There are 14 residues in the CDR3. Germline CDR1 reads SNHLY; CDR2 reads FYNNEI. Only in-frame clones appear in the TCRdb table, and some are missing; sequencing was by immunoSEQ multiplex PCR. The sample has around 230,000 clones; 86% are singletons. This receptor was obtained from a woman in her thirties or forties with acute COVID-19. The V gene is TRBV2, the J gene TRBJ1-2, with 8 bases lining up with TRBD1. Material for sequencing was PBMCs or T cells enriched from blood (not recorded which). CDR3 protein: CASRLDRGSYGYTF. As DNA, the CDR3 is TGTGCCAGCAGGCTCGACAGGGGCTCCTATGGCTACACCTTC.